Shown below are 30 T cell receptor beta chains from a single sample sequenced in a study of T cells in Graves' hyperthyroidism and ophthalmopathy. TCR beta CDR3 regions were amplified from RNA. The HTBI primer set served for first-round RT-PCR of the TCR CDR3. TCRdb passed the multiplex PCR reads through MiXCR, listing each CDR3 protein once. Seen here are about 290,000 distinct CDR3 sequences, around 13% observed once, and the top ten hold approximately 7.9%. The sample taken for sequencing was blood. These receptor sequences come from a woman aged 40-49 years with Graves' hyperthyroidism.

This clonotype was seen ten or more times. The chain is built from TRBV11-2 and TRBJ2-1; unclear D gene. The CDR3 runs 14 residues. The V end lost 0 bases, the J end lost 4 bases, and 7 bases lay between the germline ends. Germline CDR1 reads SGHAT; CDR2 reads FQNNGV. CDR3 DNA: TGTGCCAGCAGCTTAGAGGGTCGATACAATGAGCAGTTCTTC. It encodes CASSLEGRYNEQFF.

This clonotype was recorded many times. It is unclear where the CDR3 begins or ends on the DNA, so no DNA is shown, and the CDR3 is as TCRdb lists it. This sequence joins TRBV28 and TRBJ1-5; TRBD1, as called in the table, went unchecked against the DNA. From its first to its last residue, the CDR3 has 16 amino acids. The germline V gene has CDR1 MDHEN and CDR2 SYDVKM. CDR3 sequence: CASSPSQGGRVSPSIF.

As for this clonotype: Given a much more abundant clone one base away, this may be a read error. The gene calls are TRBV20-1 and TRBJ2-3, with 7 bases fitting TRBD1. Germline trimming cut 4 bases from V and 1 base from J; bases unmatched to any gene: 5. Germline V gives CDR1 DFQATT, CDR2 SNEGSKA (reference sequence). The CDR3 runs to 14 residues. CDR3 region: CSAKGDRGTDTQYF. CDR3 sequence (DNA): TGCAGTGCTAAAGGAGACAGGGGCACAGATACGCAGTATTTT.

In this sample, this clonotype turned up many times. The gene calls are TRBV7-2 and TRBJ1-2, with D perhaps matching TRBD1 (5 bases). The CDR3 consists of 14 residues. V was trimmed by 1 base and J by 4 bases, leaving 10 bases between them. CDR1 and CDR2 from the germline V gene are SGHTA and FQGNSA. The CDR3 region has the DNA TGTGCCAGCAGCTTAGGGGGCAGGCTCTATGGCTACACCTTC. Encoded protein: CASSLGGRLYGYTF. Supplemented by reference TRBV7-2 and TRBJ1-2, the full variable domain reads GAGVSQSPSNKVTEKGKDVELRCDPISGHTALYWYRQSLGQGLEFLIYFQGNSAPDKSGLPSDRFSAERTGGSVSTLTIQRTQQEDSAVYLCASSLGGRLYGYTFGSGTRLTVV.

This clonotype was observed many times. The V gene is TRBV29-1, the J gene TRBJ1-1; 8 positions match TRBD1. From germline, CDR1 is SQVTM and CDR2 ANQGSEA. V lost 6 bases and J lost 1; bases outside the gene matches: 7. This CDR3 region has 14 residues. This CDR3 reads CSVLPGGGNTEAFF. CDR3 bases: TGCAGCGTACTCCCAGGGGGCGGGAACACTGAAGCTTTCTTT.

This clonotype was seen at least ten times. The V and J genes are TRBV7-9 and TRBJ2-7; D might be TRBD1 (6 bases). The ends were cut back, 1 base at V and 3 bases at J, with 10 bases in the middle. CDR3 length equals 14 residues. CDR1 and CDR2 (germline): SEHNR, FQNEAQ (reference sequence). CDR3 coding DNA: TGTGCCAGCAGCTTAGAGGGACAAAACTACGAGCAGTACTTC. As protein: CASSLEGQNYEQYF.

This clonotype was found many times. This rearrangement joins TRBV28 to TRBJ1-4; D is undetermined. The CDR3 extends over 15 amino acids. CDR1 is MDHEN, CDR2 SYDVKM, per germline. V lost 6 bases and J 2 bases, leaving 13 bases between the germline ends. CDR3 sequence (DNA): TGTGCCAGCAGGCCTCTCGGGGTTACTAATGAAAAACTGTTTTTT. This encodes CASRPLGVTNEKLFF. The variable domain in full, with the rest retrieved from reference TRBV28 and TRBJ1-4, is DVKVTQSSRYLVKRTGEKVFLECVQDMDHENMFWYRQDPGLGLRLIYFSYDVKMKEKGDIPEGYSVSREKKERFSLILESASTNQTSMYLCASRPLGVTNEKLFFGSGTQLSVL.

This clonotype was recorded a few times. The rearrangement links TRBV3-1 to TRBJ2-7; D is uncertain. Germline CDR1 reads LGHDT; CDR2 reads YNNKEL (reference sequence). V dropped 1 base and J dropped 0 bases, with 10 bases sitting between them. The CDR3 consists of 15 residues. Written as DNA, the CDR3 is TGTGCCAGCAGCCAAGGCGCGCAGGCCTCCTACGAGCAGTACTTC. Translated: CASSQGAQASYEQYF.

In its sample, this clonotype was seen many times. The chain has TRBV7-9 and TRBJ2-7; the match to TRBD1 covers 9 bases. Germline-derived CDR1 and CDR2 are SEHNR and FQNEAQ (reference sequence). V was clipped by 6 bases and J by 5 bases; unmatched bases: 8. CDR3 length: 14 residues. The DNA for the CDR3 is TGTGCCAGCAGTGCCGGGACAGGGCAAAACGAGCAGTACTTC. Residues: CASSAGTGQNEQYF.

This clonotype was counted many times. This sequence joins TRBV2 and TRBJ1-6, with 7 bases lining up with TRBD1. The CDR3 totals 15 residues. With 4 bases clipped from V and 7 bases from J, the junction kept 7 bases outside the gene matches. Germline CDR1 is SNHLY and CDR2 is FYNNEI. This CDR3 reads CASSVGQSTNSPLHF. The CDR3 nucleotides are TGTGCCAGCAGTGTGGGACAGTCAACGAATTCACCCCTCCACTTT.

This clonotype was counted many times. This sequence joins TRBV7-9 and TRBJ2-1; 7 bases fit TRBD1. CDR1 is SEHNR, CDR2 FQNEAQ, per germline (reference sequence). The V segment lost 5 bases and the J segment 6 bases; nucleotides outside the gene matches: 7. The CDR3 contains 14 residues. The CDR3: CASSTGVSINEQFF. Written as DNA, the CDR3 is TGTGCCAGCAGCACAGGGGTCAGTATCAATGAGCAGTTCTTC.

This sequence joins TRBV4-1 and TRBJ2-1; D is possibly TRBD2 (6 bases). The CDR3 totals 16 residues. Trimming removed 0 bases at V and 4 bases at J, with 13 bases between. Germline CDR1 and CDR2: MGHRA and YSYEKL. CDR3 DNA: TGCGCCAGCAGCCAAGAGAGATTAGCGGAATACAATGAGCAGTTCTTC. This encodes CASSQERLAEYNEQFF.

V usage is TRBV25-1 and J usage is TRBJ1-1; 8 positions match TRBD1. This CDR3 has 13 amino acids. The ends lost 7 bases at V and 3 bases at J; junction bases unmatched: 4. In germline, CDR1 is MGHDK, CDR2 SYGVNS. The CDR3 sequence is CASTGTGDTEAFF. CDR3 nucleotides: TGTGCCAGCACCGGGACAGGCGACACTGAAGCTTTCTTT. The full variable domain, its missing parts supplied by reference TRBV25-1 and TRBJ1-1, is EADIYQTPRYLVIGTGKKITLECSQTMGHDKMYWYQQDPGMELHLIHYSYGVNSTEKGDLSSESTVSRIRTEHFPLTLESARPSHTSQYLCASTGTGDTEAFFGQGTRLTVV.

The chain is built from TRBV9 and TRBJ2-6; D is unresolved. Germline CDR1 SGDLS, CDR2 YYNGEE. V was cut by 7 bases and J by 0 bases, with 11 bases left in between. This CDR3 is built from 15 residues. The CDR3 loop is CASSRKTSGANVLTF. The CDR3 DNA is TGTGCCAGCTCCCGGAAGACCTCTGGGGCCAACGTCCTGACTTTC.

In its sample, this clonotype was seen many times. The chain is built from TRBV6-1 and TRBJ1-1, with a tentative D call TRBD1 (5 bases). Trimming stripped 5 bases from V and 0 bases from J, with 7 bases between. The CDR3 is 13 residues long. The germline CDR1 and CDR2 sequences are MNHNS and SASEGT. The CDR3 region has the DNA TGTGCCAGCAGTACAGGCATGAACACTGAAGCTTTCTTT. Translated, it gives CASSTGMNTEAFF.

The genes are TRBV3-1 and TRBJ2-4; D may be TRBD2 (6 bases). This CDR3 spans 17 amino acids. The germline gives CDR1 LGHDT, CDR2 YNNKEL (reference sequence). Trimming removed 0 bases at V and 9 bases at J, with 21 bases between. CDR3 bases: TGTGCCAGCAGCCAAGATGGGAGGACGGACGCTGGGGTCATTCAGTACTTC. This sequence encodes CASSQDGRTDAGVIQYF.

This clonotype was recorded at least ten times. The CDR3 loop reads CASSGTGGETFF. CDR3 nucleotide sequence: TGTGCCAGCAGCGGGACAGGGGGCGAAACTTTCTTT. The V and J genes are TRBV27 and TRBJ1-1, with 12 bases identical to TRBD1. This CDR3 spans 12 amino acids. Germline assignment: CDR1 MNHEY and CDR2 SMNVEV (reference sequence). J lost 12 bases, V lost 6 bases, and 5 bases had no gene match.

This clonotype was seen repeatedly, ten times or more. This rearrangement joins TRBV2 to TRBJ2-7, with TRBD1 matching over 9 bases. CDR1 is SNHLY and CDR2 is FYNNEI in the germline V gene. The CDR3 sequence is 15 residues long. The V and J ends lost 6 bases and 5 bases, in that order; junction bases with no gene match: 11. CDR3 sequence (DNA): TGTGCCAGCAGCGCTTTCGGGACAGGGAACAACGAGCAGTACTTC. Its protein product is CASSAFGTGNNEQYF. Based on the CDR3 plus reference TRBV2 and TRBJ2-7, the full variable domain is EPEVTQTPSHQVTQMGQEVILRCVPISNHLYFYWYRQILGQKVEFLVSFYNNEISEKSEIFDDQFSVERPDGSNFTLKIRSTKLEDSAMYFCASSAFGTGNNEQYFGPGTRLTVT.

This clonotype came up many times. V usage is TRBV27 and J usage is TRBJ2-7; TRBD2 aligns across 9 bases. Looked up from germline, CDR1 is MNHEY and CDR2 is SMNVEV (reference sequence). Trimming took 6 bases from V and 5 from J; bases not matched to a gene: 14. This CDR3 comprises 16 residues. The CDR3 region has the DNA TGTGCCAGCAGCCTCCTAGGGCGGGAGGGCCCCAACGAGCAGTACTTC. This encodes CASSLLGREGPNEQYF.

This clonotype was counted between two and nine times. The chain has TRBV6-4 and TRBJ1-2, with 9 bases matching TRBD1. Germline V gene sequence: CDR1 MRHNA, CDR2 SNTAGT. Trimming at V came to 7 bases and at J to 4 bases, leaving 7 bases not matched to a gene. The length of the CDR3 is 14 residues. The CDR3 region has the DNA TGTGCCAGCAAAAGGGACAGGGTTTTCTATGGCTACACCTTC. Protein: CASKRDRVFYGYTF.

This clonotype has a handful of counts. The chain links TRBV18 to TRBJ1-4; a weak D match, TRBD1 (5 bases). V was pared by 6 bases and J by 4 bases, with 15 bases between. Germline V gene data show CDR1 as KGHSH and CDR2 as LQKENI. CDR3 length: 15 amino acids. The CDR3 here is CASSPLEGFNEKLFF. DNA of the CDR3: TGTGCCAGCTCCCCCCTGGAGGGGTTTAATGAAAAACTGTTTTTT.

The sample holds many counts of this clonotype. This sequence joins TRBV5-5 and TRBJ2-7, with 7 bases lining up with TRBD2. Looked up from germline, CDR1 is SGHKS and CDR2 is YYEKEE (reference sequence). Trimming took 0 bases from V and 2 from J; bases not matched to a gene: 5. CDR3 size: 15 residues. CDR3 DNA sequence: TGTGCCAGCAGCTTGGCCTGGGAGGGAACCTACGAGCAGTACTTC. Translating gives CASSLAWEGTYEQYF.

This clonotype showed up many times. The chain combines TRBV5-1 with TRBJ2-3; TRBD2 matches at 8 bases. Germline CDR1 is SGHRS and CDR2 is YFSETQ. CDR3 size: 14 residues. J gave up 6 bases and V 4 bases, and 7 bases lay outside the gene matches. In DNA, the CDR3 is TGCGCCAGCAGCGCCGGGACTAGTCCCGATACGCAGTATTTT. As protein: CASSAGTSPDTQYF. Full variable domain (missing parts from reference TRBV5-1 and TRBJ2-3): KAGVTQTPRYLIKTRGQQVTLSCSPISGHRSVSWYQQTPGQGLQFLFEYFSETQRNKGNFPGRFSGRQFSNSRSEMNVSTLELGDSALYLCASSAGTSPDTQYFGPGTRLTVL.

On this clonotype itself: This may stem from a read error, because a much larger clone lies one nucleotide away. The rearrangement links TRBV6-1 to TRBJ2-5, with TRBD2 as a possible D gene (6 bases). This CDR3 region has 15 residues. V lost 6 bases and J lost 5, with 19 bases in between. Germline loops: CDR1 MNHNS, CDR2 SASEGT. CDR3 loop: CASRMQGLRLETQYF. DNA of the CDR3: TGTGCCAGCAGAATGCAGGGACTTCGGCTGGAGACCCAGTACTTC.

Comment on this clonotype: One junction end does not reproduce the germline sequence, and a read error may be involved. The chain joins TRBV9 to TRBJ2-1; a possible D gene is TRBD2 (6 bases). The CDR3 extends over 14 amino acids. The germline CDR1 and CDR2 sequences are SGDLS and YYNGEE. The CDR3 bases are TGTGCCAGCAGCGTAGAGGCGGACTACAATGAGCAGCTCTTC. Translated: CASSVEADYNEQLF.

This clonotype came up many times. The chain combines TRBV20-1 with TRBJ2-3; D gene ambiguous. Germline lookup yields CDR1 DFQATT and CDR2 SNEGSKA (reference sequence). The CDR3 is 14 residues long. With 1 base removed from V and 6 bases from J, the gap between germline ends came to 14 bases. CDR3 region: CSARVDGREDTQYF. The CDR3 nucleotides are TGCAGTGCTAGAGTGGACGGTCGAGAGGATACGCAGTATTTT.

V gene TRBV7-6 combines with J gene TRBJ1-1, with D possibly being TRBD1 (5 bases). The V and J ends lost 5 bases and 2 bases respectively, with 15 bases between them. Per the germline V gene, CDR1 is SGHVS and CDR2 is FNYEAQ. The CDR3 extends over 15 amino acids. This chain's CDR3 is CASSPLGGTNTEAFF. CDR3 nucleotide sequence: TGTGCCAGCAGCCCCCTTGGCGGGACTAACACTGAAGCTTTCTTT. Full variable domain (rest looked up from reference TRBV7-6 and TRBJ1-1): GAGVSQSPRYKVTKRGQDVALRCDPISGHVSLYWYRQALGQGPEFLTYFNYEAQQDKSGLPNDRFSAERPEGSISTLTIQRTEQRDSAMYRCASSPLGGTNTEAFFGQGTRLTVV.

This clonotype was seen many times. The chain links TRBV28 to TRBJ2-4, with D possibly matching TRBD2 (5 bases). The CDR3 extends over 14 amino acids. Germline V CDR1 and CDR2: MDHEN, SYDVKM. The V and J ends lost 6 bases and 0 bases respectively, with 9 bases between them. The CDR3 DNA reads TGTGCCAGCAGCCTGAGGGAAGCCAAAAACATTCAGTACTTC. Encoded protein: CASSLREAKNIQYF.

The chain uses TRBV13 and TRBJ2-1; D is possibly TRBD2 (6 bases). Germline V gene lookup returns CDR1 PRHDT and CDR2 FYEKMQ (reference sequence). V was pared by 5 bases and J by 3 bases, with 17 bases between. This CDR3 comprises 16 residues. The CDR3 nucleotides read TGTGCCAGCAGCGCCGGGACTTACCATGTCTACAATGAGCAGTTCTTC. Encoded protein: CASSAGTYHVYNEQFF. Drawing the rest from reference TRBV13 and TRBJ2-1, the complete variable domain is AAGVIQSPRHLIKEKRETATLKCYPIPRHDTVYWYQQGPGQDPQFLISFYEKMQSDKGSIPDRFSAQQFSDYHSELNMSSLELGDSALYFCASSAGTYHVYNEQFFGPGTRLTVL.

This clonotype was recorded at least ten times. The V and J genes are TRBV27 and TRBJ1-6; D remains unclear. Germline V CDR1 and CDR2: MNHEY, SMNVEV (reference sequence). The V end lost 0 bases, the J end lost 10 bases, and 13 bases lay between the germline ends. CDR3 size: 15 residues. For the CDR3, the DNA is TGTGCCAGCAGTTTATCATCCCAGTTAGGGTCACCCCTCCACTTT. Translated: CASSLSSQLGSPLHF.